This record concerns one TCR beta chain sequence. This record comes from a study of blood T cell repertoires in COVID-19. This CDR3 has 15 amino acids. Trimming at V came to 2 bases and at J to 5 bases, leaving 6 bases not matched to a gene. The germline CDR1 and CDR2 sequences are MDHEN and SYDVKM. Profiling relied on immunoSEQ multiplex PCR, and the TCRdb table lists in-frame clones only, not all of them. Of about 120,000 clones listed, roughly 80% are singletons. The receptor's source is a human donor in a cohort sampled during active COVID-19. Sequencing input: peripheral blood. This rearrangement joins TRBV28 to TRBJ2-5; 9 nucleotides match TRBD1. CDR3 bases: TGTGCCAGCAGTTTACCTGGGACAGGGTCGGAGACCCAGTACTTC. This codes for CASSLPGTGSETQYF.